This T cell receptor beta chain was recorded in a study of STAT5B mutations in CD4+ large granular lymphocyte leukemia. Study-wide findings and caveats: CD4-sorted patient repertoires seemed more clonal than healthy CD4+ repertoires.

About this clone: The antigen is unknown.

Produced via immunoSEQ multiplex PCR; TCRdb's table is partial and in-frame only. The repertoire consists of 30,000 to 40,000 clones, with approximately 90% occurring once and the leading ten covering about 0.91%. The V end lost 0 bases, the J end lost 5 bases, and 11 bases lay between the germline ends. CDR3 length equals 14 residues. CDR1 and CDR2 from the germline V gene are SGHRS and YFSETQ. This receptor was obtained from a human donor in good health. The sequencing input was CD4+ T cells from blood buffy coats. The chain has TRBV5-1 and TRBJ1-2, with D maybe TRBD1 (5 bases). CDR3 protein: CASSLAGPRYGYTF. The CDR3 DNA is TGCGCCAGCAGCTTGGCAGGGCCAAGGTATGGCTACACCTTC.